This T cell receptor (beta chain) was observed in a study of blood T cell repertoires in COVID-19. Looking at the study overall: COVID-19 samples from acute and convalescent phases originated in the United States, Italy and Spain. Nucleic acid was either cDNA or gDNA, and it came from T cells, B-cell-depleted T cells, or PBMCs.

In the study's own analysis: Reference gene primer amplification gave nucleated cell count estimates. The repertoire was sequenced with immunoSEQ multiplex PCR; TCRdb's copy has only in-frame clones and lacks some. D and trimming come from the DNA, and the V and J calls and clone size come from that table. The sample yields approximately 200,000 clones, about 86% seen once. Trimming at V came to 5 bases and at J to 1 base, leaving 10 bases not matched to a gene. The germline V gene encodes CDR1 SGHTA and CDR2 FQGTGA. The CDR3 covers 16 residues. This clonotype originated in a man in his fifties or sixties who had recovered from COVID-19. The rearrangement joins TRBV7-3 to TRBJ2-5, with TRBD2 matching over 7 bases. Sequencing was performed on peripheral blood. This chain's CDR3 is CASSLDGGGTQETQYF. The CDR3 bases are TGTGCCAGCAGCCTAGACGGGGGAGGGACCCAAGAGACCCAGTACTTC. Based on the CDR3 plus reference TRBV7-3 and TRBJ2-5, the full variable domain is GAGVSQTPSNKVTEKGKYVELRCDPISGHTALYWYRQSLGQGPEFLIYFQGTGAADDSGLPNDRFFAVRPEGSVSTLKIQRTERGDSAVYLCASSLDGGGTQETQYFGPGTRLLVL.